This T cell receptor (beta chain) originates from a study of blood T cell repertoires in COVID-19. On the study more broadly: Samples of COVID-19 (acute and convalescent) were obtained from the United States, Italy and Spain.

This table comes from immunoSEQ multiplex PCR, and its TCRdb copy is limited to in-frame clones, with some not included. The sample records 200,000 to 250,000 clones, more than 80% being singletons. The origin of this receptor is a man between 60 and 75 years old who had recovered from COVID-19. What was sequenced was PBMCs or T cells enriched from blood (not recorded which).

CDR3 sequence: CASSMRDSPTDTQYF. The CDR3 DNA sequence: TGTGCCAGCAGCATGAGAGACAGCCCGACAGATACGCAGTATTTT. V is TRBV25-1 and J is TRBJ2-3; D might be TRBD1 (5 bases). The CDR3 loop spans 15 amino acids. Germline loops: CDR1 MGHDK, CDR2 SYGVNS. Trimming stripped 6 bases from V and 3 bases from J, with 16 bases between. The variable domain in full, with the rest retrieved from reference TRBV25-1 and TRBJ2-3, is EADIYQTPRYLVIGTGKKITLECSQTMGHDKMYWYQQDPGMELHLIHYSYGVNSTEKGDLSSESTVSRIRTEHFPLTLESARPSHTSQYLCASSMRDSPTDTQYFGPGTRLTVL.